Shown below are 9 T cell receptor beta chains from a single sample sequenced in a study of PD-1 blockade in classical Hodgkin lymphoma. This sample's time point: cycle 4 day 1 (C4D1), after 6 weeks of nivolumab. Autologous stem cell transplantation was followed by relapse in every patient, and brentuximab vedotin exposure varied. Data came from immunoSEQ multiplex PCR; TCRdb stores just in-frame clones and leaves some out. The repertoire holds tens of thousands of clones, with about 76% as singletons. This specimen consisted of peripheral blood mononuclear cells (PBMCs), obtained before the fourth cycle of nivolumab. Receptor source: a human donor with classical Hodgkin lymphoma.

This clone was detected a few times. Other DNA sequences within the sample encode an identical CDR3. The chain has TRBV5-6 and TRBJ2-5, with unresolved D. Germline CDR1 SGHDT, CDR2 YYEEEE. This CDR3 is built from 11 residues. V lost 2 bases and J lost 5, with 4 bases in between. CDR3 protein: CASSLRETQYF. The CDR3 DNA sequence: TGTGCCAGCAGCTTAAGGGAGACCCAGTACTTC.

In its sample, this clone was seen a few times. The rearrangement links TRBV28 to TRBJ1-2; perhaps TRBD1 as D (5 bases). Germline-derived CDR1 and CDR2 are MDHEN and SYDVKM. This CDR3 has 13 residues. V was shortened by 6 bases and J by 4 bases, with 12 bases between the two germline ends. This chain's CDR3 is CASSSGFSYGYTF. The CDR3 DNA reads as TGTGCCAGCAGCTCAGGGTTTTCCTATGGCTACACCTTC.

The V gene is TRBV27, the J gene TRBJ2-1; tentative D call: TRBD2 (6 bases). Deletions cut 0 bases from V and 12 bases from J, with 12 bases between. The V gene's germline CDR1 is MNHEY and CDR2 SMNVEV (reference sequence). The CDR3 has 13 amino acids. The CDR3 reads CASSLSIGGGQFF. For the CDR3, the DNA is TGTGCCAGCAGTTTATCGATCGGGGGAGGGCAGTTCTTC.

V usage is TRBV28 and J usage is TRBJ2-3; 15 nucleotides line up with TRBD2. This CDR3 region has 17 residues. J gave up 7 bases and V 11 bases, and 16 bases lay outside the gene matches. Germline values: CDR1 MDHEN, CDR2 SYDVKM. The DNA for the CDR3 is TGTGCCTCAACCGGACTAGCGGGAGGGATATCGAGAAATACGCAGTATTTT. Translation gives CASTGLAGGISRNTQYF.

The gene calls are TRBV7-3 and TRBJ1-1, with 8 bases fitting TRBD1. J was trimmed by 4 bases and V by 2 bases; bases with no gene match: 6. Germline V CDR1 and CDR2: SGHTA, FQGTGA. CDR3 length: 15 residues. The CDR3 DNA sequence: TGTGCCAGCAGCTTAGATCTGACAGGGGCCACTGAAGCTTTCTTT. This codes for CASSLDLTGATEAFF.

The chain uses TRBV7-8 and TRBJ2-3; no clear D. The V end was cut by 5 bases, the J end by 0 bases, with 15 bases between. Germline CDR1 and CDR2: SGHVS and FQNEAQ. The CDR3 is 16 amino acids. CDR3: CASSKIVRSSTDTQYF. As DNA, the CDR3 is TGTGCCAGCAGCAAGATTGTTCGCTCTAGCACAGATACGCAGTATTTT.

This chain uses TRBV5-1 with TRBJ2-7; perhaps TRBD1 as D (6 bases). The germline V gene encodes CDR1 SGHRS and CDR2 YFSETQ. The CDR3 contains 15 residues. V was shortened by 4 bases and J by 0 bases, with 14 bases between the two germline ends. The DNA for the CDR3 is TGCGCCAGCAGCAGGCAGGGGACCCTCTCCTACGAGCAGTACTTC. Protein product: CASSRQGTLSYEQYF.

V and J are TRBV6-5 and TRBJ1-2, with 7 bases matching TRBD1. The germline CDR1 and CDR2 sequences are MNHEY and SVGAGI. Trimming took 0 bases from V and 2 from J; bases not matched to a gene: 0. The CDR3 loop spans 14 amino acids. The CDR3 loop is CASSYSDRNYGYTF. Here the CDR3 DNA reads TGTGCCAGCAGTTACTCGGACAGGAACTATGGCTACACCTTC.

CDR3 sequence reads: CASSSGGEKLFF. The CDR3 nucleotides are TGTGCCAGCAGCTCAGGGGGAGAAAAACTGTTTTTT. This sequence joins TRBV28 and TRBJ1-4; 7 positions match TRBD1. The CDR3 has 12 residues. CDR1 and CDR2 (germline): MDHEN, SYDVKM. After removal of 6 bases from V and 8 bases from J, the junction contained 3 bases not matched to a gene.